This TCR beta chain was recorded in a study of T cell repertoires in cytomegalovirus infection. Across the study: Both a matching HLA type and CMV infection were indicated by public TCR beta signatures. The study, taken as a whole, reports: Adding up the frequency of public TCR beta families identified people who carried CMV plus the relevant HLA. It was HLA-C-restricted CMV-specific TCR beta clonotypes that dominated the response ex vivo.

The CDR3 has 14 amino acids. Per the germline V gene, CDR1 is MNHEY and CDR2 is SVGEGT. The J segment lost 7 bases and the V segment lost 8 bases, leaving 3 bases of the junction unmatched. This clonotype turned up a few times. Its specificity is unknown. Each CDR3 protein gets one entry after TCRdb re-called the reads with MiXCR. The sample has 300,000 or so distinct CDR3 sequences; roughly 25% are singletons. The V gene is TRBV6-2 or TRBV6-3, the J gene TRBJ2-2; 14 bases fit TRBD2. The sequence derives from a human donor in good health (CMV status not recorded). Some clones in this sample may be carry-over from other donors' samples. Sequences were derived from cultured PBMCs, sampled from culture after CMV antigen stimulation. CDR3 bases: TGTGCCAGCGGGGGACTAGCGGGAGTCGGGGAGCTGTTTTTT. Translated, it gives CASGGLAGVGELFF.